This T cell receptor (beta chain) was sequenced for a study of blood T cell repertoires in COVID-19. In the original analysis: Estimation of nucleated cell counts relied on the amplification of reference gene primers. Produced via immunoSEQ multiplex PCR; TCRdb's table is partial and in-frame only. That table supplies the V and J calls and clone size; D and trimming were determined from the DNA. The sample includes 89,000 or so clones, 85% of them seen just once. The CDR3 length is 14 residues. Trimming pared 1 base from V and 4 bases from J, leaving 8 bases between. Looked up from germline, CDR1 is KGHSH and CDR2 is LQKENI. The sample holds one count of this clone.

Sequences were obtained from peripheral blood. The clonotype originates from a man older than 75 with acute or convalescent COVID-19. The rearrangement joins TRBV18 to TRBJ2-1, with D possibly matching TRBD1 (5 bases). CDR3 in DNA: TGTGCCAGCTCACCACGTGCAGGGTACAATGAGCAGTTCTTC. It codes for CASSPRAGYNEQFF.